This T cell receptor (beta chain) was identified during a study of T cell clones after liver transplantation. About the research overall: Post-transplant blood was tracked for graft-donor-reactive T cell clones identified in a pre-transplant mixed lymphocyte reaction.

Study results and limitations: A significant post-transplant drop in circulating graft-donor-reactive CD4 TCRbeta sequences occurred in most of the 8 subjects.

The CDR3 spans 17 residues. Germline loops: CDR1 MNHEY, CDR2 SMNVEV (reference sequence). Germline trimming cut 1 base from V and 2 bases from J; bases unmatched to any gene: 5. Only one count was recorded for this clone. Its target is unknown. The table came from immunoSEQ multiplex PCR; TCRdb's copy has only in-frame clones and leaves some out. Of about 51,000 clones detected, 85% to 90% appear once; the ten largest clones hold approximately 15%. Thawed unstimulated PBMCs were FACS-sorted by CD3, CD4 and CD8 into two populations. This TCR was sampled from a human patient who received a liver transplant. A share of the T cells may be of graft donor origin. The input for sequencing was CD8+ T cells from blood, taken 12 months after liver transplant. The chain combines TRBV27 with TRBJ2-7; 13 bases map to TRBD2. The CDR3 reads CASSLLLAGGPTYEQYF. CDR3 nucleotides: TGTGCCAGCAGTTTATTACTAGCGGGAGGGCCCACCTACGAGCAGTACTTC.